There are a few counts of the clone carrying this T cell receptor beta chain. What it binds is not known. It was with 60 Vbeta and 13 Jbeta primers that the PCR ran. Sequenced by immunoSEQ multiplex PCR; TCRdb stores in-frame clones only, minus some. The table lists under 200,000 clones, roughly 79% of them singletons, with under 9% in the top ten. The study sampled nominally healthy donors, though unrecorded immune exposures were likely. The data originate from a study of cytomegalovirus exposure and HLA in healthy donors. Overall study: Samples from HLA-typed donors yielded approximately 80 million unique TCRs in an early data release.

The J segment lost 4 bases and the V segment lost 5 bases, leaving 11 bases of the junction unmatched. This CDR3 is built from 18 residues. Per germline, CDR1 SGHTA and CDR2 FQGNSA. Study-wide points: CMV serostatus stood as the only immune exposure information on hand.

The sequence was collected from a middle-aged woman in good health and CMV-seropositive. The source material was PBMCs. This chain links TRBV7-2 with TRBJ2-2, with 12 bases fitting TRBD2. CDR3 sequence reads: CASSPRTSGAGGTGELFF. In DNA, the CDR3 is TGTGCCAGCAGCCCCAGGACTAGCGGGGCGGGGGGCACCGGGGAGCTGTTTTTT.